These 28 T cell receptor beta chains were all obtained from the same sample, sequenced in a study of T cells in Graves' hyperthyroidism and ophthalmopathy. The CDR3 regions of TCR beta were amplified from RNA transcripts. The TCR CDR3 first-round RT-PCR relied on the HTBI primer set. TCRdb independently ran MiXCR on the multiplex PCR reads; one entry per CDR3 protein. The sample has more than 550,000 distinct CDR3 sequences, around 16% seen once. Specimen: blood. The receptors come from a man aged 45-65 years with Graves' hyperthyroidism.

J is TRBJ2-6 and V is TRBV6-1, with TRBD1 matching over 10 bases. CDR3 length equals 16 residues. V was clipped by 11 bases and J by 0 bases; unmatched bases: 7. CDR1 and CDR2 from the germline V gene are MNHNS and SASEGT. The CDR3 bases are TGTGCCGGGGGGGGACAGGGGATCTCTGGGGCCAACGTCCTGACTTTC. Translating it yields CAGGGQGISGANVLTF.

The chain recombines TRBV4-3 with TRBJ1-1, with D perhaps TRBD1 (6 bases). The CDR3 consists of 14 residues. V lost 2 bases and J 5 bases, leaving 12 bases between the germline ends. Germline CDR1 LGHNA, CDR2 YSLEER. CDR3 in amino acids: CASSQPYRETEAFF. The CDR3, as DNA: TGCGCCAGCAGCCAACCCTACAGGGAGACTGAAGCTTTCTTT.

With regard to this clonotype: One base away lies a much larger clone, so this may be a sequencing read error. The rearrangement uses TRBV24-1 and TRBJ2-1; D is uncertain. This CDR3 has 15 residues. The germline gives CDR1 KGHDR, CDR2 SFDVKD. The CDR3 here is CATSKESLSYNEEFF. The CDR3 DNA sequence: TGTGCCACCAGTAAGGAAAGCCTTTCCTACAATGAGGAGTTCTTC.

CDR3 nucleotide sequence: TGTGCCAGCTCACTAACCGGACTAGCGGGAATTGCCGGGGAGCTGTTTTTT. Encoded protein: CASSLTGLAGIAGELFF. The chain has TRBV18 and TRBJ2-2, with 12 positions matching TRBD2. The CDR3 spans 17 residues. The V segment lost 4 bases and the J segment 6 bases; nucleotides outside the gene matches: 9. CDR1 is KGHSH and CDR2 is LQKENI in the germline V gene.

This clonotype was recorded at least ten times. This chain links TRBV18 with TRBJ2-5, with D hard to call. V was pared by 0 bases and J by 5 bases, with 7 bases between. Germline V lookup: CDR1 KGHSH, CDR2 LQKENI. This CDR3 is built from 13 residues. DNA for the CDR3: TGTGCCAGCTCACCACCGGTGGTGGAGACCCAGTACTTC. Translated, it gives CASSPPVVETQYF.

This clonotype was seen many times. V gene TRBV20-1 combines with J gene TRBJ2-1; 7 positions match TRBD2. CDR1 and CDR2 (germline): DFQATT, SNEGSKA (reference sequence). The CDR3 is 14 amino acids. The junction had 1 base not matched to a gene; V was cut back by 2 bases and J by 0 bases. The CDR3 here is CSARPGGSYNEQFF. In nucleotides, the CDR3 is TGCAGTGCTAGACCGGGGGGCTCCTACAATGAGCAGTTCTTC.

The V and J genes are TRBV2 and TRBJ1-2, with D tentatively TRBD1 (5 bases). This CDR3 region has 12 residues. V lost 6 bases to trimming and J lost 3 bases, with 8 bases between them. Germline V gene data show CDR1 as SNHLY and CDR2 as FYNNEI. This chain's CDR3 is CASRQDDYGYTF. The CDR3 DNA reads as TGTGCCAGCAGACAGGATGACTATGGCTACACCTTC.

Regarding this clonotype: Given a much more abundant clone one base away, this may be a read error. The genes are TRBV11-2 and TRBJ1-2; D perhaps matches TRBD1 (5 bases). The CDR3 consists of 15 residues. The germline gives CDR1 SGHAT, CDR2 FQNNGV. V lost 4 bases to trimming and J lost 8 bases, with 20 bases between them. CDR3 sequence (DNA): TGTGCCAGCAGCTCAGAAGCGACACTCGGGGGAGGCTACACCTTC. The encoded protein is CASSSEATLGGGYTF.

Ten or more counts support this clonotype. The CDR3 spells CATSDSTSWSEQFF. The CDR3 DNA is TGTGCCACCAGTGATTCGACTAGCTGGAGTGAGCAGTTCTTC. The chain links TRBV24-1 to TRBJ2-1; 7 bases align to TRBD2. Losses at the gene ends were 2 bases for V and 9 bases for J; bases not matched to a gene: 6. The CDR3 is 14 residues long. Germline CDR1 and CDR2: KGHDR and SFDVKD.

There are a few counts of this clonotype. This chain joins TRBV6-2 or TRBV6-3 and TRBJ1-5; D unclear. CDR3 size: 13 residues. The germline V gene has CDR1 MNHEY and CDR2 SVGEGT. V was clipped by 7 bases and J by 4 bases, with 11 bases between them. The CDR3 nucleotides read TGTGCCAGCAAAGGGCAACAAAATCAGCCCCAGCATTTT. Amino acid sequence: CASKGQQNQPQHF.

This clonotype appeared a few times. The rearrangement joins TRBV20-1 to TRBJ2-7; D not certain. The length of the CDR3 is 15 residues. The germline V and J ends were trimmed by 0 bases and 0 bases, with 12 bases remaining between them. The germline V gene encodes CDR1 DFQATT and CDR2 SNEGSKA (reference sequence). The CDR3 DNA is TGCAGTGCTAGAGATGTCGAAACAAGCTCCTACGAGCAGTACTTC. Its protein is CSARDVETSSYEQYF.

The V and J genes are TRBV6-5 and TRBJ2-7; 7 bases align to TRBD1. Germline assignment: CDR1 MNHEY and CDR2 SVGAGI. The CDR3 length is 15 residues. The J segment lost 4 bases and the V segment lost 2 bases, leaving 8 bases of the junction unmatched. For the CDR3, the DNA is TGTGCCAGCAGTTACCGCTTGAGGGGGCGGTACGAGCAGTACTTC. It yields the protein CASSYRLRGRYEQYF.

V is TRBV7-8 and J is TRBJ2-3; the D gene is possibly TRBD1 (6 bases). CDR1 and CDR2 from the germline V gene are SGHVS and FQNEAQ. V lost 2 bases and J lost 0, with 12 bases in between. The length of the CDR3 is 16 residues. The CDR3: CASSLFHGQSTDTQYF. The DNA of the CDR3 is TGTGCCAGCAGCTTATTTCACGGACAGAGCACAGATACGCAGTATTTT.

This clonotype was picked up many times. V is TRBV11-2 and J is TRBJ1-1, with D hard to call. V lost 3 bases to trimming and J lost 5 bases, with 10 bases between them. The germline gives CDR1 SGHAT, CDR2 FQNNGV. The CDR3 runs 13 residues. The DNA of the CDR3 is TGTGCCAGCAGCTTGTATTTGGTAACTGAAGCTTTCTTT. This gives the protein CASSLYLVTEAFF.

This clonotype has ten or more counts. The genes are TRBV28 and TRBJ2-1, with 9 bases that match TRBD2. Unmatched junction bases numbered 21, after V lost 6 bases and J lost 6 bases. The CDR3 has 19 amino acids. The V gene's germline CDR1 is MDHEN and CDR2 SYDVKM. In DNA form, the CDR3 reads TGTGCCAGCAGCTGGGGACTAGCCGTAACAAAGCTTACCGGCAATGAGCAGTTCTTC. As protein: CASSWGLAVTKLTGNEQFF.

This rearrangement joins TRBV12-3 or TRBV12-4 to TRBJ2-3; 14 bases fit TRBD2. The V and J ends lost 5 bases and 2 bases, in that order; junction bases with no gene match: 9. The CDR3 has 18 amino acids. The CDR3 sequence: CASSLGLAGGTNTDTQYF. For the CDR3, the DNA is TGTGCCAGCAGTCTCGGACTAGCGGGAGGCACAAACACAGATACGCAGTATTTT.

This clonotype was recorded many times. CDR3: CASNGNTEAFF. CDR3 sequence (DNA): TGTGCCAGCAACGGGAACACTGAAGCTTTCTTT. The chain has TRBV28 and TRBJ1-1; D unclear. The ends were cut back, 7 bases at V and 1 base at J, with 4 bases in the middle. The CDR3 spans 11 residues. Germline CDR1 and CDR2: MDHEN and SYDVKM.

As regards this clonotype: Possible read error: a much larger clone is one base away. The conserved phenylalanine or tryptophan is not found at the CDR3 terminus, so this likely reflects a read error. The chain employs TRBV19 and TRBJ1-1; D remains ambiguous. Deletions cut 5 bases from V and 3 bases from J, with 16 bases between. CDR3 length: 15 amino acids. Looked up from germline, CDR1 is LNHDA and CDR2 is SQIVND (reference sequence). In nucleotides, the CDR3 is TGTGCCAGTAGTTACCAGACCGGGTTGGACACTGAAGCTTTCTCT. Translating gives CASSYQTGLDTEAFS.

J is TRBJ2-3 and V is TRBV9; D may match TRBD1 or TRBD2 (6 bases each). From germline, CDR1 is SGDLS and CDR2 YYNGEE. This CDR3 is built from 18 residues. Trimming pared 4 bases from V and 1 base from J, leaving 22 bases between. Here the CDR3 DNA reads TGTGCCAGCAGCACAAAAGCGGAGGGGGAGGAGGGCACAGATACGCAGTATTTT. Its translation: CASSTKAEGEEGTDTQYF. Full variable domain (rest looked up from reference TRBV9 and TRBJ2-3): DSGVTQTPKHLITATGQRVTLRCSPRSGDLSVYWYQQSLDQGLQFLIQYYNGEERAKGNILERFSAQQFPDLHSELNLSSLELGDSALYFCASSTKAEGEEGTDTQYFGPGTRLTVL.

This clonotype came up many times. The chain combines TRBV7-9 with TRBJ2-7, with 11 bases identical to TRBD2. The CDR3 consists of 17 residues. J lost 0 bases, V lost 5 bases, and 9 bases had no gene match. The germline gives CDR1 SEHNR, CDR2 FQNEAQ (reference sequence). Here the CDR3 reads CASSPRPGLAASYEQYF. CDR3 DNA sequence: TGTGCCAGCAGCCCAAGGCCGGGACTAGCGGCCTCCTACGAGCAGTACTTC.

This clonotype was observed at least ten times. V gene TRBV6-1 combines with J gene TRBJ1-3, with D possibly TRBD1 on 6 matching bases. Germline lookup yields CDR1 MNHNS and CDR2 SASEGT. V lost 6 bases and J lost 0, with 9 bases in between. The CDR3 is made up of 14 amino acids. This CDR3 reads CASSWTASGNTIYF. The CDR3 DNA reads TGTGCCAGCAGCTGGACAGCCTCTGGAAACACCATATATTTT.

The sample holds many counts of this clonotype. The rearrangement uses TRBV2 and TRBJ2-2, with D hard to call. The V end lost 3 bases, the J end lost 9 bases, and 8 bases lay between the germline ends. CDR1 SNHLY and CDR2 FYNNEI come from the germline V gene. The CDR3 has 12 amino acids. The CDR3 region is CASSEDSWELFF. The CDR3 bases are TGTGCCAGCAGTGAGGATTCCTGGGAGCTGTTTTTT.

This clonotype was observed at least ten times. V usage is TRBV9 and J usage is TRBJ1-1, with no clear D. V lost 0 bases, J lost 1 base, and 7 bases lay in between. The germline V gene encodes CDR1 SGDLS and CDR2 YYNGEE. CDR3 length equals 14 residues. CDR3 DNA sequence: TGTGCCAGCAGCGTAGAAGGAGCGAACACTGAAGCTTTCTTT. It codes for CASSVEGANTEAFF.

This clonotype was observed at least ten times. The DNA for the CDR3 is TGTGCCAGCAGTCCAAGGACAGGGTCGAATCAGCCCCAGCATTTT. This gives the protein CASSPRTGSNQPQHF. V gene TRBV12-3 or TRBV12-4 combines with J gene TRBJ1-5; 8 nucleotides match TRBD1. The CDR3 spans 15 residues. V shed 5 bases, J shed 4 bases, and the junction held 7 bases outside the gene matches.

J is TRBJ1-5 and V is TRBV6-2 or TRBV6-3, with D possibly TRBD1 on 6 matching bases. The CDR3 covers 14 residues. The V and J ends lost 6 bases and 4 bases respectively, with 13 bases between them. From germline, CDR1 is MNHEY and CDR2 SVGEGT. The CDR3 nucleotides read TGTGCCAGCAGGAAACCGGGACAAAATCAGCCCCAGCATTTT. Amino acids: CASRKPGQNQPQHF.

This clonotype was seen only a few times. This chain connects TRBV24-1 to TRBJ1-3; perhaps TRBD1 as D (6 bases). CDR3 length: 15 amino acids. V was pared by 2 bases and J by 4 bases, with 11 bases between. Looked up from germline, CDR1 is KGHDR and CDR2 is SFDVKD. The CDR3 DNA follows: TGTGCCACCAGTGATTCCGAGACAGGCGGAAACACCATATATTTT. It specifies CATSDSETGGNTIYF.

To note about this clonotype: Just one base apart from a much larger clone, this may be a read error. The rearrangement joins TRBV7-9 to TRBJ2-3; D perhaps matches TRBD1 (6 bases). Germline values: CDR1 SEHNR, CDR2 FQNEAQ (reference sequence). The CDR3 is 13 residues long. V lost 5 bases, J lost 3 bases, and 9 bases lay in between. The CDR3 reads CASSETGTDTQYF. The CDR3 DNA reads as TGTGCCAGCAGCGAAACAGGGACAGATACGCAGTATTTT.

The chain recombines TRBV11-2 with TRBJ2-7; D is unclear. This CDR3 region has 14 residues. The V gene lost 9 bases and the J gene lost 2 bases, with 17 bases spanning the gap. The germline V gene encodes CDR1 SGHAT and CDR2 FQNNGV. CDR3 sequence reads: CASSVNTVPYEQYF. CDR3 nucleotide sequence: TGTGCCAGTAGTGTGAACACCGTACCCTACGAGCAGTACTTC.